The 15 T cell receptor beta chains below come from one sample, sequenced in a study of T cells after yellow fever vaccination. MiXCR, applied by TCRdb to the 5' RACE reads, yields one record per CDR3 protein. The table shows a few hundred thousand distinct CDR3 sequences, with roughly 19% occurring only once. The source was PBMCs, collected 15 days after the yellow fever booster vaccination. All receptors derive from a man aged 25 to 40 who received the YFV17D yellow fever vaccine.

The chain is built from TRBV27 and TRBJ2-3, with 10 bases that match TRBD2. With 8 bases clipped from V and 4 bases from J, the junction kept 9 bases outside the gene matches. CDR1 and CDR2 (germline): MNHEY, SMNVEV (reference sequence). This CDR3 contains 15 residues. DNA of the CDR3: TGTGCCAGCTCCTTTAGCGGGAGGAGGGCAGATACGCAGTATTTT. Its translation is CASSFSGRRADTQYF.

The CDR3 nucleotides are TGCAGTGCTAGAGCAGGGCTAGCGGGAACGCTACAAACAGGGGGTAGCACAGATACGCAGTATTTT. Encoded protein: CSARAGLAGTLQTGGSTDTQYF. V usage is TRBV20-1 and J usage is TRBJ2-3; TRBD2 is a possible D gene (9 bases). CDR1 and CDR2 (germline): DFQATT, SNEGSKA (reference sequence). V lost 1 base to trimming and J lost 0 bases, with 32 bases between them. The length of the CDR3 is 22 residues.

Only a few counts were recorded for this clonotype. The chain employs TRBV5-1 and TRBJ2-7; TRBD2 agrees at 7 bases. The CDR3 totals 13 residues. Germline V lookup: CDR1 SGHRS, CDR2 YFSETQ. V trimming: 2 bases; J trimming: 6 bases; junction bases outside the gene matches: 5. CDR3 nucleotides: TGCGCCAGCAGCTTCCGGGTAGCGGGCGAGCAGTACTTC. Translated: CASSFRVAGEQYF.

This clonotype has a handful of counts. This chain's CDR3 is CASSHQVPDTQYF. CDR3 bases: TGTGCCAGCAGCCATCAGGTGCCAGATACGCAGTATTTT. The V and J genes are TRBV12-3 or TRBV12-4 and TRBJ2-3; no clear D. Deletions cut 6 bases from V and 4 bases from J, with 11 bases between. The CDR3 consists of 13 residues.

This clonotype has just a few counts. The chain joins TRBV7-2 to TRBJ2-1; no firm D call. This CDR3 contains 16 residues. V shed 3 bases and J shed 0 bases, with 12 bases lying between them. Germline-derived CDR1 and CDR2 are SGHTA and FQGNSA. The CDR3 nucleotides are TGTGCCAGCAGCTTCGAGCGCCTGAGCTCCTACAATGAGCAGTTCTTC. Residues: CASSFERLSSYNEQFF.

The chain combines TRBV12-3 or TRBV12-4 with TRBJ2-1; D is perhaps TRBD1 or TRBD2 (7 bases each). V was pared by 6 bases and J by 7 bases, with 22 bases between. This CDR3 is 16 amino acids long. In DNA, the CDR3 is TGTGCCAGCAGCCCCCCGGGGAGGGGGCAGATGAATGAGCAGTTCTTC. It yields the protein CASSPPGRGQMNEQFF.

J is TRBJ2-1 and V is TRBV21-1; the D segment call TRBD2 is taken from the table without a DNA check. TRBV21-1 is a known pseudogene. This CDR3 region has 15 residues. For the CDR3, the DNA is TGTGCCAGCAGCAGAACTAGCCAACCGGACAATGAGCAGTTCTTC. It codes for CASSRTSQPDNEQFF.

The CDR3 loop reads CSARGAGVNTGELFF. In DNA, the CDR3 is TGCAGTGCTAGAGGCGCAGGGGTGAACACCGGGGAGCTGTTTTTT. The chain links TRBV20-1 to TRBJ2-2; TRBD1 might be the D (6 bases). Trimming took off 1 base at V and 1 base at J, with 10 bases between the two ends. Germline V gene data show CDR1 as DFQATT and CDR2 as SNEGSKA (reference sequence). CDR3 length: 15 amino acids.

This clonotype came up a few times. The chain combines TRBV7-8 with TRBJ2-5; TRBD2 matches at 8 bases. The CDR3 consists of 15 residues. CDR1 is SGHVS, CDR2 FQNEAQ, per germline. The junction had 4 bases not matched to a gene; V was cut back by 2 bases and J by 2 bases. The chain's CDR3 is CASSLSGSLQETQYF. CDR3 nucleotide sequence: TGTGCCAGCAGCTTAAGCGGGAGTTTACAAGAGACCCAGTACTTC. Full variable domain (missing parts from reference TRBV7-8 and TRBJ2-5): GAGVSQSPRYKVAKRGQDVALRCDPISGHVSLFWYQQALGQGPEFLTYFQNEAQLDKSGLPSDRFFAERPEGSVSTLKIQRTQQEDSAVYLCASSLSGSLQETQYFGPGTRLLVL.

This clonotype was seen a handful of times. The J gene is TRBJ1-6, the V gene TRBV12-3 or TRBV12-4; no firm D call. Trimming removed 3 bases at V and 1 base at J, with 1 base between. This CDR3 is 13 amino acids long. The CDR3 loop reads CASSLSYNSPLHF. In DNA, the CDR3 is TGTGCCAGCAGTTTGTCCTATAATTCACCCCTCCACTTT.

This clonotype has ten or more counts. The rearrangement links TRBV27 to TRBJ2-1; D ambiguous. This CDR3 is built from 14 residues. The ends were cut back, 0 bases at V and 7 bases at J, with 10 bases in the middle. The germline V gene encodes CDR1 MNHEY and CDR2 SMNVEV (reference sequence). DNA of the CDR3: TGTGCCAGCAGTTTATCTAGCCCGCTAAATGAGCAGTTCTTC. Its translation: CASSLSSPLNEQFF.

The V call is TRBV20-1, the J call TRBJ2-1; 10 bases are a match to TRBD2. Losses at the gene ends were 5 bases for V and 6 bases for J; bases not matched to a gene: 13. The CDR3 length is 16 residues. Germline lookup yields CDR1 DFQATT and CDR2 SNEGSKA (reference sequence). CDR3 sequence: CSAPTQTSGIINEQFF. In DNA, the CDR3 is TGCAGTGCTCCAACTCAAACTAGCGGGATAATCAATGAGCAGTTCTTC.

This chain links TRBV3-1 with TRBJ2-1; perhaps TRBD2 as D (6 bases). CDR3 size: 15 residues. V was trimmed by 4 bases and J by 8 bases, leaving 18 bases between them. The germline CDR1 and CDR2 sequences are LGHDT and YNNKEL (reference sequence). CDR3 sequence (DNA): TGTGCCAGCAGCCCTCTTGGCCTGGGCGGGGATGAGCAGTTCTTC. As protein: CASSPLGLGGDEQFF.

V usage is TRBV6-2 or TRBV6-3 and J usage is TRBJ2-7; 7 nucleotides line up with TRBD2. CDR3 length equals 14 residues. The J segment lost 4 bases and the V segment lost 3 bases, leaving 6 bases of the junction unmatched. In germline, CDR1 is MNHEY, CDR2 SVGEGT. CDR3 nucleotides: TGTGCCAGCAGTTATTTACGGCGGGGGTACGAGCAGTACTTC. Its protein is CASSYLRRGYEQYF.

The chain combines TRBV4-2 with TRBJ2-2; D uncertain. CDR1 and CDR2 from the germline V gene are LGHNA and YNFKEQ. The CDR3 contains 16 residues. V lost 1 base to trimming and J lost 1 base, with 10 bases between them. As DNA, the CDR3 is TGTGCCAGCAGCCAAGCCGCGACACTGAACACCGGGGAGCTGTTTTTT. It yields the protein CASSQAATLNTGELFF.